This T cell receptor (beta chain) was identified during a study of OX40 agonist ivuxolimab in advanced cancers. Study details: The patients received agonistic anti-OX40 (CD134) antibody ivuxolimab. Partial response was recorded in three patients: one hepatocellular carcinoma and two cutaneous melanoma cases.

Germline V CDR1 and CDR2: LNHDA, SQIVND (reference sequence). This CDR3 is built from 15 residues. V was shortened by 0 bases and J by 1 base, with 10 bases between the two germline ends. The table came from immunoSEQ multiplex PCR; TCRdb's copy has only in-frame clones and leaves some out. The data show about 46,000 clones, with about 91% seen just once and roughly 4.9% held by the top ten. V is TRBV19 and J is TRBJ2-7; possibly TRBD1 for D (5 bases). The specimen was CD4+ or CD8+ T cells sorted from blood, collected in a trial of the OX40 agonist ivuxolimab. The sequence was obtained from an adult with an advanced solid tumor such as melanoma, head and neck, liver or kidney cancer. The CDR3 DNA follows: TGTGCCAGTAGTATAGATCAAGGGGATTCCTACGAGCAGTACTTC. Translated, it gives CASSIDQGDSYEQYF.